The rows below give T cell receptor beta chains drawn from one sample of a study of shared clonotypes between healthy human individuals. The table came from immunoSEQ multiplex PCR; TCRdb's copy has only in-frame clones and leaves some out. This table has millions of clones, approximately 90% appearing once. The sequenced sample consisted of naive CD4+ T cells sorted from blood. The receptor source for this set is a man between 18 and 29 years old in good health. The CDR3 runs from the conserved cysteine through the conserved F or W. A D gene is named only where the DNA matches it firmly. A clone size is listed for some rows: how often the clone was seen (once, few, many), or a class if it is expanded.

J: TRBJ2-3; V: TRBV19; D: NA; size: NA; DNA: TGTGCCAGTCGAGGATTTAGCGGTTACACAGATACGCAGTATTTT; CDR3: CASRGFSGYTDTQYF
J: TRBJ1-2; V: TRBV5-5; D: NA; size: NA; DNA: TGTGCCAGCAGCTTGTTGGGGACTGTAAACTATGGCTACACCTTC; CDR3: CASSLLGTVNYGYTF
J: TRBJ2-5; V: TRBV5-1; D: TRBD2; size: NA; DNA: TGCGCCAGCAGCCCTAGCGGAAGTGCCTCTGTAGAGACCCAGTACTTC; CDR3: CASSPSGSASVETQYF
J: TRBJ2-5; V: TRBV19; D: NA; size: NA; DNA: TGTGCCAGTAGTATAGATAAAGCCGTTAAGGTAGCCTTGGAGACCCAGTACTTC; CDR3: CASSIDKAVKVALETQYF
J: TRBJ2-3; V: TRBV29-1; D: TRBD1; size: once; DNA: TGCAGCGCTGACGGACAGGGTAGCACAGATACGCAGTATTTT; CDR3: CSADGQGSTDTQYF
J: TRBJ1-6; V: TRBV10-3; D: TRBD1; size: NA; DNA: TGTGCCATCAGTACCGGACAGGGAAATTCACCCCTCCACTTT; CDR3: CAISTGQGNSPLHF
J: TRBJ2-7; V: TRBV18; D: NA; size: NA; DNA: TGTGCCAGCTCGTCAAATCAGGGGGAGCAGTACTTC; CDR3: CASSSNQGEQYF
J: TRBJ2-1; V: TRBV30; D: NA; size: NA; DNA: TGTGCCTGGTTGAGGGGGATTGAGCAGTTCTTC; CDR3: CAWLRGIEQFF
J: TRBJ1-6; V: TRBV7-2; D: TRBD1; size: NA; DNA: TGTGCCAGCAGCTTAGTCCGCAAGACAGGGAACTCACCCCTCCACTTT; CDR3: CASSLVRKTGNSPLHF
J: TRBJ2-7; V: TRBV2; D: TRBD2; size: NA; DNA: TGTGCCAGCAGACTAGCGGGGGTTTCATACGAGCAGTACTTC; CDR3: CASRLAGVSYEQYF
J: TRBJ1-5; V: TRBV19; D: NA; size: few; DNA: TGTGCCAGTAGCAGGGACCGAAATCAGCCCCAGCATTTT; CDR3: CASSRDRNQPQHF
J: TRBJ2-3; V: TRBV19; D: NA; size: NA; DNA: TGTGCCAGTAGTATAGGATTCAAGCGGGCTACCCAGTATTTT; CDR3: CASSIGFKRATQYF
J: TRBJ1-4; V: TRBV30; D: TRBD1; size: NA; DNA: TGTGCCTTCCAGGGGGGCGAAAAACTGTTTTTT; CDR3: CAFQGGEKLFF
J: TRBJ1-4; V: TRBV30; D: TRBD1; size: NA; DNA: TGTGCCTGGAGTGGGACAGGGCTGCGAAATGAAAAACTGTTTTTT; CDR3: CAWSGTGLRNEKLFF
J: TRBJ1-1; V: TRBV6-5; D: NA; size: NA; DNA: TGTGCCAGCAGTTACTCGAGATTCATGAACACTGAAGCTTTCTTT; CDR3: CASSYSRFMNTEAFF
J: TRBJ2-5; V: TRBV18; D: TRBD2; size: once; DNA: TGTGCCAGCTCACCACCTTCTAGCGGGAGATTGGAGACCCAGTACTTC; CDR3: CASSPPSSGRLETQYF
J: TRBJ2-3; V: TRBV4-1; D: TRBD1; size: NA; DNA: TGCGCCAGCAGCCAAGATAGGACAGGGGTCATCTCGGGCACAGATACGCAGTATTTT; CDR3: CASSQDRTGVISGTDTQYF
J: TRBJ2-5; V: TRBV19; D: TRBD1; size: NA; DNA: TGTGCCAGTAGTATGTACAGGGGGGAGACCCAGTACTTC; CDR3: CASSMYRGETQYF
J: TRBJ2-5; V: TRBV5-6; D: NA; size: NA; DNA: TGTGCCAGCAGCGGGAATGGAGAGACCCAGTACTTC; CDR3: CASSGNGETQYF
J: TRBJ2-7; V: TRBV11-3; D: NA; size: NA; DNA: TGTGCCAGCAGCTTAGATGGGGCGGAACACGAGCAGTACTTC; CDR3: CASSLDGAEHEQYF
J: TRBJ2-5; V: TRBV30; D: NA; size: NA; DNA: TGTGCCTGGAGTGAACAGCGCCCGTTAGCGACCCAGTACTTC; CDR3: CAWSEQRPLATQYF
J: TRBJ1-4; V: TRBV18; D: TRBD1; size: NA; DNA: TGTGCCAGCTCACCCGGGACAGGGGGAAACGAAAAACTGTTTTTT; CDR3: CASSPGTGGNEKLFF
J: TRBJ2-1; V: TRBV5-1; D: NA; size: NA; DNA: TGCGCCAGCAGCCCTAATGTAGCGACCTACAATGAGCAGTTCTTC; CDR3: CASSPNVATYNEQFF
J: TRBJ2-3; V: TRBV7-2; D: NA; size: NA; DNA: TGTGCCAGCAGCTTCTCAGTCGAGACAGATACGCAGTATTTT; CDR3: CASSFSVETDTQYF
J: TRBJ1-1; V: TRBV5-4; D: NA; size: NA; DNA: TGTGCCAGCAGCCCTGGGACGGAAATGAACACTGAAGCTTTCTTT; CDR3: CASSPGTEMNTEAFF
J: TRBJ1-6; V: TRBV4-1; D: TRBD1; size: NA; DNA: TGCGCCAGCAGCCAAGTATTGAGGACAGGGCCGAGCTCCTATAATTTACCCCTCCACTTT; CDR3: CASSQVLRTGPSSYNLPLHF
J: TRBJ2-1; V: TRBV30; D: TRBD2; size: NA; DNA: TGTGCCTGGAGTGTAGACCGGCTAGCGGGAGTTACTTCCTACAATGAGCAGTTCTTC; CDR3: CAWSVDRLAGVTSYNEQFF
J: TRBJ1-6; V: TRBV18; D: NA; size: NA; DNA: TGTGCCAGCTCACCACCGGGCCGTTCCACCCTCCACTTT; CDR3: CASSPPGRSTLHF
J: TRBJ2-5; V: TRBV5-1; D: NA; size: NA; DNA: TGCGCCAGCACCCTTAGCGGAAACCAAGAGACCCAGTACTTC; CDR3: CASTLSGNQETQYF
J: TRBJ1-2; V: TRBV5-1; D: TRBD1; size: once; DNA: TGCGCCAGCAGCTTGGGCCCAGCGACAGGGGGCGACTATGGCTACACCTTC; CDR3: CASSLGPATGGDYGYTF
J: TRBJ1-1; V: TRBV6-5; D: TRBD1; size: NA; DNA: TGTGCCAGCAGTCACGGGACAGTGAAGAACACTGAAGCTTTCTTT; CDR3: CASSHGTVKNTEAFF
J: TRBJ2-5; V: TRBV5-1; D: NA; size: NA; DNA: TGCGCCAGCAGCTCCGCAAGGACGGAGACCCAGTACTTC; CDR3: CASSSARTETQYF
J: TRBJ2-2; V: TRBV4-1; D: NA; size: once; DNA: TGCGCCAGCAGCCAAGTCTTCGCTACCCACACCGGGGAGCTGTTTTTT; CDR3: CASSQVFATHTGELFF
J: TRBJ1-2; V: TRBV6-1; D: NA; size: NA; DNA: TGTGCCAGCACCCTACCTAACTATGGCTACACCTTC; CDR3: CASTLPNYGYTF
J: TRBJ1-1; V: TRBV6-1; D: NA; size: NA; DNA: TGTGCCACGCACTGGGGGTTGAGCACTGAAGCTTTCTTT; CDR3: CATHWGLSTEAFF
J: TRBJ2-1; V: TRBV7-9; D: TRBD1; size: NA; DNA: TGTGCCAGCAGCTTAGCTCTTTCTTGGGGACAGACCTCCTACAATGAGCAGTTCTTC; CDR3: CASSLALSWGQTSYNEQFF
J: TRBJ2-2; V: TRBV7-2; D: TRBD2; size: NA; DNA: TGTGCCAGCAGCAAGGGACTAGGGGTCAACACCGGGGAGCTGTTTTTT; CDR3: CASSKGLGVNTGELFF
J: TRBJ2-5; V: TRBV7-9; D: TRBD2; size: NA; DNA: TGTGCCAGCCGTGGGACTAGCGGGAGCACAGGAGAGACCCAGTACTTC; CDR3: CASRGTSGSTGETQYF
J: TRBJ1-5; V: TRBV28; D: TRBD1; size: NA; DNA: TGTGCCAGCAGTTTGACAGGGGTGGAGCAGCCCCAGCATTTT; CDR3: CASSLTGVEQPQHF
J: TRBJ2-5; V: TRBV2; D: TRBD1; size: NA; DNA: TGTGCCAGCAGTGACGCCTCCGGGACAGCTCAAGAGACCCAGTACTTC; CDR3: CASSDASGTAQETQYF
J: TRBJ1-5; V: TRBV11-3; D: NA; size: NA; DNA: TGTGCCAGCAGCTTAATTAGTCAGCCCCAGCATTTT; CDR3: CASSLISQPQHF
J: TRBJ2-6; V: TRBV6-5; D: NA; size: NA; DNA: TGTGCCAGCGCGAGGGCTGGGGCCAACGTCCTGACTTTC; CDR3: CASARAGANVLTF
J: TRBJ1-5; V: TRBV6-5; D: NA; size: NA; DNA: TGTGCCAGCAGTTACTCATGGGAGTATCAGCCCCAGCATTTT; CDR3: CASSYSWEYQPQHF
J: TRBJ1-5; V: TRBV10-3; D: NA; size: NA; DNA: TGTGCCATCAGTGTGGGGCTGGATCAGCCCCAGCATTTT; CDR3: CAISVGLDQPQHF
J: TRBJ2-5; V: TRBV18; D: TRBD1; size: NA; DNA: TGTGCCAGCTCACCATCGACAGGGTCGCGGGAGACCCAGTACTTC; CDR3: CASSPSTGSRETQYF
J: TRBJ2-5; V: TRBV1; D: NA; size: NA; DNA: TGCACCAGCAGCCAAGACTCTTTGGCTAGCGGGAGAGAGGAGACCCAGTACTTC; CDR3: CTSSQDSLASGREETQYF
J: TRBJ2-2; V: TRBV4-1; D: TRBD1; size: NA; DNA: TGCGCCAGCCGCGACAGGGTGGACACCGGGGAGCTGTTTTTT; CDR3: CASRDRVDTGELFF
J: TRBJ2-3; V: TRBV30; D: NA; size: NA; DNA: TGTGCCTGGAGTGGACAGGAACCTAGCACAGATACGCAGTATTTT; CDR3: CAWSGQEPSTDTQYF
J: TRBJ2-1; V: TRBV10-3; D: TRBD2; size: NA; DNA: TGTGCCATCAGTGGGGGACTAGCGGGAGGCAATGAGCAGTTCTTC; CDR3: CAISGGLAGGNEQFF
J: TRBJ2-1; V: TRBV7-2; D: TRBD2; size: NA; DNA: TGTGCCAGCAGCTTAGAGCGGGGCCAGTTCTTC; CDR3: CASSLERGQFF
J: TRBJ2-3; V: TRBV18; D: TRBD2; size: NA; DNA: TGTGCCAGCTCACCTGGGACTAGCGGGAGGAGCCCAGATACGCAGTATTTT; CDR3: CASSPGTSGRSPDTQYF
J: TRBJ1-4; V: TRBV7-9; D: NA; size: NA; DNA: TGTGCCAGCAGCTTAGACAGAGCCTCTAATGAAAAACTGTTTTTT; CDR3: CASSLDRASNEKLFF
J: TRBJ2-5; V: TRBV11-2; D: TRBD2; size: NA; DNA: TGTGCCAGCAGCTTAGAGGCCGCCGGGACTAGCGGGACCCAAGAGACCCAGTACTTC; CDR3: CASSLEAAGTSGTQETQYF
J: TRBJ2-7; V: TRBV21-1; D: NA; size: NA; DNA: TGTGCCAGCATTGGGACAGAGTACGAGCAGTACTTC; CDR3: CASIGTEYEQYF
J: TRBJ1-6; V: TRBV6-5; D: TRBD1; size: NA; DNA: TGTGCCAGCAGCAATATCGGACAGGGCTATTCACCCCTCCACTTT; CDR3: CASSNIGQGYSPLHF
J: TRBJ2-1; V: TRBV9; D: NA; size: NA; DNA: TGTGCCAGCAGCGTATCGGGTAGCGAACCGGCGAATGAGCAGTTCTTC; CDR3: CASSVSGSEPANEQFF
J: TRBJ2-7; V: TRBV5-8; D: NA; size: NA; DNA: TGTGCCAGCAGCTCCAGGACACGGCCCTACGAGCAGTACTTC; CDR3: CASSSRTRPYEQYF
J: TRBJ2-5; V: TRBV28; D: NA; size: NA; DNA: TGTGCCAGCAGCCGGGACTCCCGGGAGACCCAGTACTTC; CDR3: CASSRDSRETQYF